The sequence of this TCR beta chain was determined in a study of CD8 T cells in ankylosing spondylitis. MiXCR was run by TCRdb on the 5' RACE reads, yielding one entry per CDR3 protein. The sample contains roughly 48,000 distinct CDR3 sequences, 7.4% of which appear only once. Many counts were recorded for this clonotype. Sequencing used blood, either unsorted or a sorted T cell fraction (not recorded which). The TCR was taken from a female donor with ankylosing spondylitis or in good health (not recorded which).

DNA for the CDR3: TGTGCCAGCAGCAAAGGGATCAACACCGGGGAGCTGTTTTTT. Its translation: CASSKGINTGELFF. The chain uses TRBV6-1 and TRBJ2-2; the D is unclear. Trimming cost V 6 bases and J 2 bases, with 10 bases left between them. This CDR3 is built from 14 residues. Germline lookup yields CDR1 MNHNS and CDR2 SASEGT.